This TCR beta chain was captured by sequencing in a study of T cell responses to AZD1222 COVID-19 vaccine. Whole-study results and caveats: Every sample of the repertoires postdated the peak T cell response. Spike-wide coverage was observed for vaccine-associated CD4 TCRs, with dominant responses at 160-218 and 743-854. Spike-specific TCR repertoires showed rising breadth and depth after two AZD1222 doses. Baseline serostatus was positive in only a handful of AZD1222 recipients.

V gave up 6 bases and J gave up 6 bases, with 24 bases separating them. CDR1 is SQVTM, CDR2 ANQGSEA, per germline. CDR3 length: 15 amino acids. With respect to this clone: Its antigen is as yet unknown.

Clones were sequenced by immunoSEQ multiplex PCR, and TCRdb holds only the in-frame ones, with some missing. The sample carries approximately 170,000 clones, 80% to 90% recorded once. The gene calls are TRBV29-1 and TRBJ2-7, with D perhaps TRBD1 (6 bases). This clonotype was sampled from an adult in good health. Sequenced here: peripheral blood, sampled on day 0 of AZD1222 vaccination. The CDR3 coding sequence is TGCAGCGTGGGGGCAGGGTACACTATCCGAGGCGAGCAGTACTTC. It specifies CSVGAGYTIRGEQYF.